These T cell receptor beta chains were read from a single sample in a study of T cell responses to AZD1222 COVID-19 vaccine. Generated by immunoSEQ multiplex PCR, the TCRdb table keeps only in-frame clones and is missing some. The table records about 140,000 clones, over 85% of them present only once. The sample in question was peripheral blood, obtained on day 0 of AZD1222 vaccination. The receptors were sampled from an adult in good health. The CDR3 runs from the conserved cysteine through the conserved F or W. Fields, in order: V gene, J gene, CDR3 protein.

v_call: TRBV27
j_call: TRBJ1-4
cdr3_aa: CASKTQGQGEKLFF

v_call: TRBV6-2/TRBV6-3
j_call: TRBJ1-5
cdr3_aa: CASSYIAAQPQHF

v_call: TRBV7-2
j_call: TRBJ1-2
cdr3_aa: CASSSLYGIRGYTF

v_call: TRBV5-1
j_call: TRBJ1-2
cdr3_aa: CASSTQGSPHYGYTF

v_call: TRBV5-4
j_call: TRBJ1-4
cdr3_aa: CASRKGGQNNEKLFF

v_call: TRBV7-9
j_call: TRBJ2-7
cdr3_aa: CASIPGESYEQYF

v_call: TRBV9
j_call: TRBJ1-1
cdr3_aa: CASSVQGANTEAFF

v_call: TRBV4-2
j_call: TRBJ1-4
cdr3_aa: CASSQGVVGNEKLFF

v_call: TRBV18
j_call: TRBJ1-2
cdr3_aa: CASSPDANYGYTF

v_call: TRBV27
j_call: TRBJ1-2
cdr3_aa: CASSSTGTARYGYTF

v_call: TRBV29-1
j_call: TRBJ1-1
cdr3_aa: CSVRTGVNTEAFF

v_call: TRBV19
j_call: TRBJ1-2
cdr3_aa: CASSGDRGFYGYTF

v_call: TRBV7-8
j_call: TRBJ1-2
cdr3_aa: CASSLGRDTNYGYTF

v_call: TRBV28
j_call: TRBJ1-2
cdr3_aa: CASMMDSYPANYGYTF

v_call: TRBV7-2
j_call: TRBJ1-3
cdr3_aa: CASSMTLGNTIYF

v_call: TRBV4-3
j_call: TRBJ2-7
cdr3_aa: CASSQESQGSPEQYF

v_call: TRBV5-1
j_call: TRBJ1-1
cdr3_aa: CASSPPGRGYDTEAFF

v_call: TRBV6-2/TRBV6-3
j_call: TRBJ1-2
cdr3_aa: CASSQYTKGGYTF

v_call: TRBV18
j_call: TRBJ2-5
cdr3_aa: CASSPNRVQETQYF

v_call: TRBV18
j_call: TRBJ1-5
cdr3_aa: CASSPQGSGNQPQHF

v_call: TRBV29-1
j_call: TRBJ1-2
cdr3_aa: CSVGDMFGYTF

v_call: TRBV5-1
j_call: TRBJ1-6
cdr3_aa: CASSLGLRDSGSYNSPLHF

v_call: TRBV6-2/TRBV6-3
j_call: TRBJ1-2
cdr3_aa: CASSYAGTEANYGYTF

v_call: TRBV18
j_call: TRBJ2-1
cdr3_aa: CASSPTTSGSGYEQFF

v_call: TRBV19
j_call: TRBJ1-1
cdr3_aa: CASSIDLYLVGEAFF

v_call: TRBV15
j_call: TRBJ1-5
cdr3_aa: CATSGGRGNQPQHF

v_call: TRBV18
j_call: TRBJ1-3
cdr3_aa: CASSPPGPRGNTIYF

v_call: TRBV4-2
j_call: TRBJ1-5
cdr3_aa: CASSQGQLNQPQHF

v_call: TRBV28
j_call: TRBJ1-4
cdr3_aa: CASEFGQGVSNEKLFF

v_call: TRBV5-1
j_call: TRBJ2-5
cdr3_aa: CASSSGGLAGNQETQYF

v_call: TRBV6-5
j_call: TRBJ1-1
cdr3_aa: CASSRSGTLNTEAFF

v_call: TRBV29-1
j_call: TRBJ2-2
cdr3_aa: CSVGRTGNTGELFF

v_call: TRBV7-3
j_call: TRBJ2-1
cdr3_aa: CASSLHGEQFF

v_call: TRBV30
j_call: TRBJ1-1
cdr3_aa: CAWSATGQTEAFF

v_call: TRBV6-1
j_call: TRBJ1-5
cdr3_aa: CASSESRSRSNQPQHF

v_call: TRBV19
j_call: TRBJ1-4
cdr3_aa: CASSTRTGRLNEKLFF

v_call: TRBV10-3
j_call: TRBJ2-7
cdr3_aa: CATLAGEGYEQYF

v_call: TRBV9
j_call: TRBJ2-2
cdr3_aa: CASSTGQGANTGELFF

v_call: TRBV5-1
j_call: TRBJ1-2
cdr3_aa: CASSLPTEGNYGYTF

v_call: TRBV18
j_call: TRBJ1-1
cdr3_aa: CASSPSLTDEAFF

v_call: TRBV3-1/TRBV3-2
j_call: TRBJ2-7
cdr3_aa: CASSQATSTYEQYF

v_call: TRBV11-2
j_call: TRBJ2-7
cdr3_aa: CASSLERGSYEQYF

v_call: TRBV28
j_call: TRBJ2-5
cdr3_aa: CASSKTGTPVETQYF

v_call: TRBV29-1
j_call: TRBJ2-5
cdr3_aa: CSVETGEGQETQYF

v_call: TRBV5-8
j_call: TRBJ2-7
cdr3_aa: CASSFRAPYEQYF

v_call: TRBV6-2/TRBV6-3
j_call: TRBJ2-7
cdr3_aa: CASSYPDTYEQYF

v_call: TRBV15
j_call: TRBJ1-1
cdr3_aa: CATSRAVNTEAFF